Presented here are 9 T cell receptor beta chains from one specimen sequenced in a study of CD8+ T cells in alopecia areata. Noted treatment: oral pan-JAK inhibitor, 5-10 mg twice daily. cDNA serving as the sequencing template came from extracted, reverse transcribed RNA. Libraries were prepared by immunoSEQ multiplex PCR; TCRdb keeps only in-frame clonotypes and omits some of them. The sample lists fewer than 110,000 clones, just under 60% occurring once. The source material was CD8+ T cells sorted from blood, sampled at approximately week 60, from a patient treated with tofacitinib. The receptors here all came from a human donor with alopecia areata.

The V and J genes are TRBV6-5 and TRBJ1-1; D gene uncertain. The germline CDR1 and CDR2 sequences are MNHEY and SVGAGI. The CDR3 spans 14 residues. With 0 bases removed from V and 1 base from J, the gap between germline ends came to 6 bases. The CDR3 sequence is CASSYSWGNTEAFF. The CDR3 DNA follows: TGTGCCAGCAGTTACTCGTGGGGGAACACTGAAGCTTTCTTT.

The sample holds a few counts of this clone. The V and J genes are TRBV4-1 and TRBJ2-2; TRBD1 matches 8 bases. J was trimmed by 2 bases and V by 5 bases; bases with no gene match: 7. This CDR3 is built from 16 residues. The V gene's germline CDR1 is MGHRA and CDR2 YSYEKL. The CDR3 bases are TGCGCCAGCAGCGCCGACAGGGGCGAAAACACCGGGGAGCTGTTTTTT. This codes for CASSADRGENTGELFF.

J is TRBJ1-5 and V is TRBV13; 7 bases fit TRBD1. From germline, CDR1 is PRHDT and CDR2 FYEKMQ (reference sequence). After removal of 5 bases from V and 7 bases from J, the junction contained 8 bases not matched to a gene. This CDR3 has 14 amino acids. This CDR3 is CASSIQGTGQPQHF. Here the CDR3 DNA reads TGTGCCAGCAGCATACAGGGGACGGGGCAGCCCCAGCATTTT.

A few counts support this clone. V gene TRBV7-9 combines with J gene TRBJ1-4, with a tentative D call TRBD1 (5 bases). Germline CDR1 reads SEHNR; CDR2 reads FQNEAQ (reference sequence). Trimming shortened V by 5 bases and J by 5 bases, and 15 bases separated the two germline ends. The CDR3 loop spans 15 amino acids. The CDR3 sequence is CASSTYRKENEKLFF. In nucleotides, the CDR3 is TGTGCCAGCAGCACATACAGGAAAGAGAATGAAAAACTGTTTTTT.

The chain couples TRBV6-1 to TRBJ2-6, with 7 bases fitting TRBD2. Losses at the gene ends were 8 bases for V and 0 bases for J; bases not matched to a gene: 1. Germline V lookup: CDR1 MNHNS, CDR2 SASEGT. CDR3 length: 14 residues. CDR3 amino acids: CASGGDSGANVLTF. Written as DNA, the CDR3 is TGTGCCAGCGGGGGGGACTCTGGGGCCAACGTCCTGACTTTC.

The gene calls are TRBV5-6 and TRBJ2-5; D tentatively reads TRBD1 or TRBD2 (6 bases each). The germline gives CDR1 SGHDT, CDR2 YYEEEE. Deletions cut 3 bases from V and 2 bases from J, with 17 bases between. This CDR3 spans 16 amino acids. CDR3 sequence reads: CASSSTEGVPQETQYF. CDR3 in DNA: TGTGCCAGCAGCTCGACGGAGGGGGTCCCTCAAGAGACCCAGTACTTC.

This rearrangement joins TRBV7-9 to TRBJ2-5; 7 bases are a match to TRBD1. The CDR3 has 14 amino acids. The V gene's germline CDR1 is SEHNR and CDR2 FQNEAQ (reference sequence). Germline trimming cut 5 bases from V and 0 bases from J; bases unmatched to any gene: 3. As DNA, the CDR3 is TGTGCCAGCAGCCATGACAGGGACCAAGAGACCCAGTACTTC. Its translation: CASSHDRDQETQYF.

In its sample, this clone was seen once. The V gene is TRBV2, the J gene TRBJ2-1; 13 bases line up with TRBD2. The CDR3 is made up of 15 amino acids. Trimming at V came to 7 bases and at J to 5 bases, leaving 5 bases not matched to a gene. CDR1 is SNHLY and CDR2 is FYNNEI in the germline V gene. The CDR3 is CASTLTSGGNNEQFF. CDR3 nucleotides: TGTGCCAGCACCCTGACTAGCGGGGGGAACAATGAGCAGTTCTTC.

This chain links TRBV5-1 with TRBJ2-3; 7 bases agree with TRBD2. The CDR3 is 12 amino acids. Germline assignment: CDR1 SGHRS and CDR2 YFSETQ. J lost 10 bases, V lost 7 bases, and 9 bases had no gene match. CDR3 sequence reads: CASGPAGVAQYF. The CDR3 bases are TGCGCCAGCGGGCCGGCGGGGGTCGCGCAGTATTTT.